These 17 T cell receptor beta chains were sequenced from one sample in a study of beta chain features in type 1 diabetes. Study results and caveats: Shortening that was moderate but significant affected the TCRB CDR3s of Type 1 diabetes patients in all four CD4+ subsets.

Of the isolated RNA, all was reverse transcribed, and so the sequenced material was expressed TCRB transcripts. Repertoires were generated with immunoSEQ multiplex PCR, while TCRdb's copy carries only in-frame clones and drops some. The table includes about 400,000 clones, about 12% detected once. Which antigens these TCRs recognize remains unknown. Material: naive CD4+ T cells from blood. These receptors were taken from a young woman with type 1 diabetes.

The chain combines TRBV6-5 with TRBJ1-1, with D hard to call. In germline, CDR1 is MNHEY, CDR2 SVGAGI. Trimming removed 7 bases from V and 4 bases from J, with 16 bases in between. The CDR3 spans 14 residues. The CDR3 loop is CASTPGKGGTEAFF. Here the CDR3 DNA reads TGTGCCAGCACCCCGGGAAAGGGTGGCACTGAAGCTTTCTTT.

This clone was found a few times. The rearrangement uses TRBV7-9 and TRBJ1-4; 9 bases align to TRBD1. The CDR3 is 13 amino acids. Germline CDR1 SEHNR, CDR2 FQNEAQ (reference sequence). After removal of 8 bases from V and 7 bases from J, the junction contained 5 bases not matched to a gene. CDR3 sequence reads: CASGGQGFEKLFF. For the CDR3, the DNA is TGTGCCAGCGGGGGACAGGGTTTTGAAAAACTGTTTTTT.

The V gene is TRBV9, the J gene TRBJ2-5; TRBD1 matches at 8 bases. Germline lookup yields CDR1 SGDLS and CDR2 YYNGEE. There are 16 residues in the CDR3. V shed 6 bases, J shed 5 bases, and the junction held 15 bases outside the gene matches. This CDR3 reads CASTPYPRQGMETQYF. DNA of the CDR3: TGTGCCAGCACCCCCTACCCTCGACAGGGGATGGAGACCCAGTACTTC.

This clone was seen a few times. The V and J genes are TRBV9 and TRBJ1-6; D gene ambiguous. Germline CDR1 reads SGDLS; CDR2 reads YYNGEE. Trimming took off 2 bases at V and 8 bases at J, with 11 bases between the two ends. This CDR3 has 14 amino acids. In nucleotides, the CDR3 is TGTGCCAGCAGCGTGGAGGGTTACTATTCACCCCTCCACTTT. Translating gives CASSVEGYYSPLHF. Full variable domain (missing parts from reference TRBV9 and TRBJ1-6): DSGVTQTPKHLITATGQRVTLRCSPRSGDLSVYWYQQSLDQGLQFLIQYYNGEERAKGNILERFSAQQFPDLHSELNLSSLELGDSALYFCASSVEGYYSPLHFGNGTRLTVT.

This clone has a handful of counts. The gene calls are TRBV29-1 and TRBJ2-1; a possible D gene is TRBD2 (5 bases). This CDR3 has 13 residues. Deletions cut 5 bases from V and 7 bases from J, with 15 bases between. The germline V gene encodes CDR1 SQVTM and CDR2 ANQGSEA. The CDR3 reads CSVTGKSLNEQFF. CDR3 DNA sequence: TGCAGCGTTACGGGGAAAAGTTTGAATGAGCAGTTCTTC.

CDR3 in DNA: TGTGCCAGCAGTTCATTAGCGGGGACCTACGAGCAGTACTTC. Translation: CASSSLAGTYEQYF. The chain has TRBV5-4 and TRBJ2-7, with 8 bases that match TRBD2. The germline CDR1 and CDR2 sequences are SGHNT and YYREEE (reference sequence). CDR3 length: 14 amino acids. Trimming took 5 bases from V and 2 from J; bases not matched to a gene: 6.

The chain is built from TRBV5-6 and TRBJ1-1; D ambiguous. Between the trimmed V and J ends, which lost 4 bases and 4 bases, there was a span of 5 bases. Germline values: CDR1 SGHDT, CDR2 YYEEEE. The CDR3 contains 11 residues. CDR3 coding DNA: TGTGCCAGCAGCCGCAGCACTGAAGCTTTCTTT. It is translated as CASSRSTEAFF. Full variable domain (outside the CDR3, taken from reference TRBV5-6 and TRBJ1-1): DAGVTQSPTHLIKTRGQQVTLRCSPKSGHDTVSWYQQALGQGPQFIFQYYEEEERQRGNFPDRFSGHQFPNYSSELNVNALLLGDSALYLCASSRSTEAFFGQGTRLTVV.

This sequence joins TRBV14 and TRBJ2-7; maybe TRBD1 (7 bases). CDR1 is SGHDN and CDR2 is FVKESK in the germline V gene. The CDR3 sequence is 14 residues long. V gave up 5 bases and J gave up 4 bases, with 15 bases separating them. CDR3 loop: CASSWTTGRYEQYF. Written as DNA, the CDR3 is TGTGCCAGCAGCTGGACGACAGGGAGGTACGAGCAGTACTTC.

This clone has only a few counts. This chain uses TRBV18 with TRBJ2-7, with 15 nucleotides matching TRBD2. The trim removed 4 bases at V and 3 bases at J, leaving 10 bases unmatched. CDR1 is KGHSH, CDR2 LQKENI, per germline. The CDR3 extends over 18 amino acids. The CDR3 loop is CASSRGTSGRPGNYEQYF. Written as DNA, the CDR3 is TGTGCCAGCTCACGGGGGACTAGCGGGAGGCCAGGGAACTACGAGCAGTACTTC.

This clone has a handful of counts. The chain links TRBV7-2 to TRBJ1-6, with a tentative D call TRBD1 (6 bases). V lost 4 bases to trimming and J lost 5 bases, with 12 bases between them. In germline, CDR1 is SGHTA, CDR2 FQGNSA. This CDR3 region has 15 residues. The CDR3 region has the DNA TGTGCCAGCAGCTCCCGGACAGTCGATAATTCACCCCTCCACTTT. This gives the protein CASSSRTVDNSPLHF.

This clone was observed a handful of times. The V and J genes are TRBV28 and TRBJ1-2; perhaps TRBD1 as D (5 bases). V shed 8 bases and J shed 8 bases, with 15 bases lying between them. CDR3 length equals 12 residues. Per germline, CDR1 MDHEN and CDR2 SYDVKM. DNA for the CDR3: TGTGCCAGCGGGGGGAGGTTGCCGGGCTACACCTTC. Encoded protein: CASGGRLPGYTF.

This clone occurred a few times. The chain joins TRBV14 to TRBJ2-1, with D perhaps TRBD2 (6 bases). V was pared by 6 bases and J by 6 bases, with 12 bases between. CDR3 length: 13 amino acids. CDR1 SGHDN and CDR2 FVKESK come from the germline V gene. The DNA of the CDR3 is TGTGCCAGCAGTCAGGTGGGACTCAATGAGCAGTTCTTC. This sequence encodes CASSQVGLNEQFF.

This clone was observed a handful of times. The gene calls are TRBV29-1 and TRBJ2-7; no reliable D call. Trimming left V 2 bases short and J 4 bases short, with 9 bases between. The germline V gene encodes CDR1 SQVTM and CDR2 ANQGSEA. CDR3 length: 12 residues. The CDR3 sequence is CSVEIRGYEQYF. Here the CDR3 DNA reads TGCAGCGTTGAAATCCGAGGTTACGAGCAGTACTTC.

This clone turned up a few times. The CDR3 DNA reads TGTGCCACCAGCAGAGACCCCTCGGACAGGGGGAATCCCGGGGAGCTGTTTTTT. It specifies CATSRDPSDRGNPGELFF. The chain has TRBV15 and TRBJ2-2, with 10 bases identical to TRBD1. CDR3 length: 18 residues. Germline V gene lookup returns CDR1 LNHNV and CDR2 YYDKDF (reference sequence). The ends lost 0 bases at V and 6 bases at J; junction bases unmatched: 10.

DNA for the CDR3: TGCAGCGCCCGCGGGGCGAAGTTCTACGAGCAGTACTTC. As protein: CSARGAKFYEQYF. J is TRBJ2-7 and V is TRBV29-1, with a weak D call TRBD2 (6 bases). The germline gives CDR1 SQVTM, CDR2 ANQGSEA. V shed 7 bases and J shed 3 bases, with 16 bases lying between them. CDR3 length: 13 amino acids.

The chain links TRBV6-1 to TRBJ1-1, with D unclear. V dropped 7 bases and J dropped 1 base, with 13 bases sitting between them. CDR1 MNHNS and CDR2 SASEGT come from the germline V gene. The CDR3 has 14 residues. The CDR3 loop is CASIIVPQNTEAFF. CDR3 nucleotides: TGTGCCAGCATTATTGTCCCACAGAACACTGAAGCTTTCTTT.

The chain combines TRBV6-5 with TRBJ2-3; D gene unclear. This CDR3 contains 11 residues. Trimming shortened V by 7 bases and J by 2 bases, and 4 bases separated the two germline ends. Germline values: CDR1 MNHEY, CDR2 SVGAGI. CDR3 residues: CASTYTDTQYF. The CDR3 DNA reads TGTGCCAGCACCTACACAGATACGCAGTATTTT.